These T cell receptor beta chains were read from a single sample in a study of radiotherapy plus CTLA-4 blockade in lung cancer. The assay was immunoSEQ multiplex PCR, and TCRdb's table has in-frame clones only and misses some. Here the sample spans 25,000 to 35,000 clones, around 79% being singletons. The sequencing used peripheral blood, collected from a patient treated with radiotherapy plus ipilimumab. These TCRs come from a human donor with non-small cell lung cancer who had stable disease on radiotherapy plus ipilimumab. The CDR3 runs from the conserved cysteine through the conserved F or W. D genes are given only for firm matches. Rows give clone size only sometimes, using once, few, many, or a class for an expanded clone.

NA	NA	TRBV7-6	TRBJ2-1	TGTGCCAGCAGCTTCGACTGGGGCGGTGAGCAGTTCTTC	CASSFDWGGEQFF
NA	TRBD1	TRBV27	TRBJ1-2	TGTGCCAGCAGTTTAGGGGCGAGTACAATGGACAGGGTGCGGGGCTACACCTTC	CASSLGASTMDRVRGYTF
NA	TRBD1	TRBV5-1	TRBJ1-5	TGCGCCAGCAGCTTGGACGGGACAGCGGGCAATCAGCCCCAGCATTTT	CASSLDGTAGNQPQHF
few	NA	TRBV4-3	TRBJ1-2	TGCGCCAGCAGCCAAGATAGGAGGACGGGCTACACCTTC	CASSQDRRTGYTF
NA	NA	TRBV2	TRBJ1-1	TGTGCCAGCAGTGAGGCCAACTGGGCTGAAGCTTTCTTT	CASSEANWAEAFF
NA	TRBD1	TRBV28	TRBJ1-5	TGTGCCAGCAGCTCGGGACAGGGAGATCAGCCCCAGCATTTT	CASSSGQGDQPQHF
NA	TRBD2	TRBV25-1	TRBJ2-1	TGTGCCAGCAGTGGGGACTACGGCTACAATGAGCAGTTCTTC	CASSGDYGYNEQFF
NA	NA	TRBV7-2	TRBJ2-3	TGTGCCAGCAGCTTACTCGACTATGGCACAGATACGCAGTATTTT	CASSLLDYGTDTQYF
NA	NA	TRBV28	TRBJ1-2	TGTGCCAGCAGTTTAAGAGGGAGCTATGGCTACACCTTC	CASSLRGSYGYTF
NA	TRBD1	TRBV5-1	TRBJ1-6	TGCGCCAGCAGTTATGACAGGGGTCCTTCACCCCTCCACTTT	CASSYDRGPSPLHF
NA	NA	TRBV18	TRBJ2-7	TGTGCCAGCTCACCAAGTGAAGAGCAGTACTTC	CASSPSEEQYF
NA	TRBD1	TRBV5-4	TRBJ1-1	TGTGCCAGCAGTTCCGGACAGGAGAGGAACACTGAAGCTTTCTTT	CASSSGQERNTEAFF
NA	NA	TRBV5-6	TRBJ1-1	TGTGCCAGCAGCCTTGGGACCTACAAAAAAGCTTTCTTT	CASSLGTYKKAFF
few	NA	TRBV27	TRBJ1-1	TGTGCCAGCAGTTTGAGGAGAACAGGCCGAAGAGATGTGCCATATGAAGCTTTCTTT	CASSLRRTGRRDVPYEAFF
NA	NA	TRBV19	TRBJ1-1	TGTGCCAGTAGTATCGAGGGTCAGAGAGCTTTCTTT	CASSIEGQRAFF
NA	NA	TRBV6-5	TRBJ1-1	TGTGCCAGCAGCCAACGTGCGGTCACTGAAGCTTTCTTT	CASSQRAVTEAFF
NA	TRBD1	TRBV9	TRBJ1-6	TGTGCCAGCAGCGTAGATGTGGCAGGGGGAACCAATTCACCCCTCCACTTT	CASSVDVAGGTNSPLHF
NA	TRBD1	TRBV19	TRBJ1-5	TGTGCCAGTAGTTTAAACGGACAGGGACATCAGCCCCAGCATTTT	CASSLNGQGHQPQHF
NA	NA	TRBV27	TRBJ1-1	TGTGCCAGCAGGGGAGAAAACGTGTTAGAACGGTTGAACACTGAAGCTTTCTTT	CASRGENVLERLNTEAFF
NA	NA	TRBV4-1	TRBJ1-2	TGCGCCAGCAGCCGCAAGGGGAACTCCTATGGCTACACCTTC	CASSRKGNSYGYTF
NA	NA	TRBV19	TRBJ1-1	TGTGCCAGTATCGGGACTGCTCCAATGGAAGCTTTCTTT	CASIGTAPMEAFF
NA	NA	TRBV28	TRBJ1-6	TGTGCCAGCAGCTTCGCCGACTGGTCACCCCTCCACTTT	CASSFADWSPLHF
NA	NA	TRBV15	TRBJ2-5	TGTGCCACCAGCCCCCGGGGCGGCGATGGGGAGACCCAGTACTTC	CATSPRGGDGETQYF